This TCR beta chain originates from a study of T cells in Graves' hyperthyroidism and ophthalmopathy. Clinicians diagnosed patients from clinical symptoms, serum thyroxine and TRAb, thyroid ultrasound and orbital computed tomography. The CDR3 runs to 15 residues. The V gene's germline CDR1 is LNHDA and CDR2 SQIVND (reference sequence). V shed 0 bases and J shed 0 bases, with 6 bases lying between them. There were TCR beta CDR3 regions amplified from RNA transcripts. The study used the HTBI primer set for a first-round RT-PCR of the TCR CDR3. One entry per CDR3 protein results from TCRdb running MiXCR on the multiplex PCR reads. Of hundreds of thousands of distinct CDR3 sequences listed, about 14% were seen once; the top ten hold 4.5% to 6%.

The rearrangement joins TRBV19 to TRBJ1-5, with D hard to call. The receptor was derived from a woman under 40 with Graves' hyperthyroidism that later progressed to Graves' ophthalmopathy. Material for sequencing was blood. This CDR3 is CASSIDLFSNQPQHF. The CDR3 coding sequence is TGTGCCAGTAGTATAGACCTGTTTAGCAATCAGCCCCAGCATTTT.